These T cell receptor beta chains were read from a single sample in a study of T cell responses to AZD1222 COVID-19 vaccine. Only in-frame clones appear in the TCRdb table, and some are missing; sequencing was by immunoSEQ multiplex PCR. The table shows about 73,000 clones, with approximately 88% occurring only once. The material sequenced was peripheral blood, taken on day 0 of AZD1222 vaccination. Source of these receptors: an adult in good health. Both conserved end residues are part of each CDR3. The order of the fields is V gene, D gene, clone size, J gene, CDR3 DNA, CDR3 protein. The D gene is left open where the match is weak. Clone size is stated in some rows and not others, as once, few, many or a class when expanded.

V: TRBV19; D: TRBD1; size: -; J: TRBJ1-2; DNA: TGTGCCAGTAGTCCGGACAGGGCCTATGGCTACACCTTC; CDR3: CASSPDRAYGYTF
V: TRBV7-3; D: TRBD2; size: -; J: TRBJ2-1; DNA: TGTGCCAGCAGCTTATCAACTAGCGGGGTTTACAATGAGCAGTTCTTC; CDR3: CASSLSTSGVYNEQFF
V: TRBV7-3; D: TRBD1; size: -; J: TRBJ2-7; DNA: TGTGCCAGCAGCTTTCGACAGGGCCCCTACGAGCAGTACTTC; CDR3: CASSFRQGPYEQYF
V: TRBV28; D: -; size: -; J: TRBJ1-5; DNA: TGTGCCAGCACCCCCCCCTTAGAGGGAAGCAATCAGCCCCAGCATTTT; CDR3: CASTPPLEGSNQPQHF
V: TRBV7-3; D: -; size: -; J: TRBJ1-1; DNA: TGTGCCAGCACCGACGGACCCACTGAAGCTTTCTTT; CDR3: CASTDGPTEAFF
V: TRBV6-6; D: -; size: -; J: TRBJ2-2; DNA: TGTGCCAGCAGTTACTCCCCGAACAAGGGTAACAGGGAGCTGTTTTTT; CDR3: CASSYSPNKGNRELFF
V: TRBV2; D: TRBD2; size: -; J: TRBJ2-1; DNA: TGTGCCAGCAGTGATAGCGGGACTTACAATGAGCAGTTCTTC; CDR3: CASSDSGTYNEQFF
V: TRBV15; D: -; size: -; J: TRBJ2-7; DNA: TGTGCCACCAGCAGAGCCAGGGGAGGCGAGCAGTACTTC; CDR3: CATSRARGGEQYF
V: TRBV6-2/TRBV6-3; D: -; size: -; J: TRBJ1-1; DNA: TGTGCCAGCAGTTACATGAAGGGGTACACTGAAGCTTTCTTT; CDR3: CASSYMKGYTEAFF
V: TRBV5-4; D: -; size: -; J: TRBJ2-1; DNA: TGTGCCAGCAGCACCGGGGCCTACAATGAGCAGTTCTTC; CDR3: CASSTGAYNEQFF
V: TRBV20-1; D: TRBD1; size: -; J: TRBJ1-1; DNA: TGCAGTGCTAGTTTCGGACAGGGGATCACTGAAGCTTTCTTT; CDR3: CSASFGQGITEAFF
V: TRBV5-1; D: -; size: -; J: TRBJ2-5; DNA: TGCGCCAGCAGCCCCCGACACCCGTCCTACCAAGAGACCCAGTACTTC; CDR3: CASSPRHPSYQETQYF
V: TRBV6-2/TRBV6-3; D: -; size: -; J: TRBJ2-5; DNA: TGTGCCAGCACCCCAGCGTTCAGTAACCAAGAGACCCAGTACTTC; CDR3: CASTPAFSNQETQYF
V: TRBV11-2; D: TRBD2; size: -; J: TRBJ2-1; DNA: TGTGCCAGCAGCCGCGGACTAGCGGGATCCCATGAGCAGTTCTTC; CDR3: CASSRGLAGSHEQFF
V: TRBV5-1; D: -; size: -; J: TRBJ2-7; DNA: TGCGCCAGCAGCTTGTGGGCCCCCAGGGACAACTACGAGCAGTACTTC; CDR3: CASSLWAPRDNYEQYF
V: TRBV7-9; D: TRBD1; size: -; J: TRBJ1-2; DNA: TGTGCCAGCAGATTTACAGGGGGAGGTGGCTACACCTTC; CDR3: CASRFTGGGGYTF
V: TRBV5-1; D: -; size: -; J: TRBJ2-7; DNA: TGCGCCAGCAGCTTGGCGGAGACAGAGTTCTCCTACGAGCAGTACTTC; CDR3: CASSLAETEFSYEQYF
V: TRBV20-1; D: -; size: once; J: TRBJ2-7; DNA: TGCAGTGCTAGTAGCGTGGACCTCTCCTACGAGCAGTACTTC; CDR3: CSASSVDLSYEQYF
V: TRBV24-1; D: TRBD1; size: -; J: TRBJ2-5; DNA: TGTGCCACCAGCTCGAGGGAGACAGGGGGCGGTGAGACCCAGTACTTC; CDR3: CATSSRETGGGETQYF
V: TRBV18; D: -; size: -; J: TRBJ1-6; DNA: TGTGCCAGCTCACCCCTCGGGGTATCCGCCAGTAGAAATAATTCACCCCTCCACTTT; CDR3: CASSPLGVSASRNNSPLHF
V: TRBV4-1; D: -; size: -; J: TRBJ1-6; DNA: TGCGCCAGCAGCCAAAAGCGACCTCCTAGTTCACCCCTCCACTTT; CDR3: CASSQKRPPSSPLHF
V: TRBV5-1; D: -; size: -; J: TRBJ2-7; DNA: TGCGCCAGCAGCTTGGGAGGGGCGTCCTACGAGCAGTACTTC; CDR3: CASSLGGASYEQYF
V: TRBV6-5; D: -; size: -; J: TRBJ2-7; DNA: TGTGCCAGCAGTTACAGCCCCCCAGCCTCCTACGAGCAGTACTTC; CDR3: CASSYSPPASYEQYF
V: TRBV5-4; D: TRBD2; size: -; J: TRBJ2-3; DNA: TGTGCCAGCAAGCTTGACGGGACTAGGAAATCACTCACAGATACGCAGTATTTT; CDR3: CASKLDGTRKSLTDTQYF
V: TRBV28; D: -; size: -; J: TRBJ2-7; DNA: TGTGCCAGCAGTTTAGGTGTTGGGGCGGAGGGATACGAGCAGTACTTC; CDR3: CASSLGVGAEGYEQYF
V: TRBV5-6; D: -; size: -; J: TRBJ2-5; DNA: TGTGCCAGCAGCTGGGGGGACAGAAAAGAGACCCAGTACTTC; CDR3: CASSWGDRKETQYF
V: TRBV6-6; D: -; size: -; J: TRBJ2-2; DNA: TGTGCCAGCAGCAACGGGGAGCTGTTTTTT; CDR3: CASSNGELFF
V: TRBV7-9; D: -; size: -; J: TRBJ1-4; DNA: TGTGCCAGCAGCTTGCAAATTGAGAAACTGTTTTTT; CDR3: CASSLQIEKLFF
V: TRBV6-5; D: TRBD1; size: -; J: TRBJ2-7; DNA: TGTGCCAGCAGTCCCTCCCGGGACAGCTCCTACGAGCAGTACTTC; CDR3: CASSPSRDSSYEQYF
V: TRBV6-5; D: -; size: -; J: TRBJ2-3; DNA: TGTGCCAGCAAGGGGGGATTTGTCACAGATACGCAGTATTTT; CDR3: CASKGGFVTDTQYF
V: TRBV7-6; D: TRBD2; size: -; J: TRBJ2-1; DNA: TGTGCCAGCAGCTTGCCTAGCGGGAGTAACAATGAGCAGTTCTTC; CDR3: CASSLPSGSNNEQFF
V: TRBV7-9; D: -; size: -; J: TRBJ1-5; DNA: TGTGCCAGCAGCTTACAGGGGACGGGTCAGCCCCAGCATTTT; CDR3: CASSLQGTGQPQHF
V: TRBV6-2/TRBV6-3; D: -; size: -; J: TRBJ1-5; DNA: TGTGCCAGCAGTTCAGGGGTGAGGCAGCCCCAGCATTTT; CDR3: CASSSGVRQPQHF
V: TRBV15; D: -; size: -; J: TRBJ1-2; DNA: TGTGCCACCAGCAGAGATTTGGCGAATGGCTACACCTTC; CDR3: CATSRDLANGYTF
V: TRBV3-1/TRBV3-2; D: -; size: -; J: TRBJ2-7; DNA: TGTGCCAGCAGCCAAGATCTGGCAGCGAGCTCCTACGAGCAGTACTTC; CDR3: CASSQDLAASSYEQYF
V: TRBV28; D: -; size: -; J: TRBJ2-7; DNA: TGTGCCAGCAGACCACGGGATTCCTACGAGCAGTACTTC; CDR3: CASRPRDSYEQYF
V: TRBV9; D: -; size: -; J: TRBJ2-5; DNA: TGTGCCAGCAGCGTAGACCCCCAAGAGACCCAGTACTTC; CDR3: CASSVDPQETQYF
V: TRBV7-3; D: TRBD1; size: -; J: TRBJ1-1; DNA: TGTGCCAGCAGCTGGACCGGGACAGCGAACACTGAAGCTTTCTTT; CDR3: CASSWTGTANTEAFF
V: TRBV7-9; D: TRBD1; size: -; J: TRBJ2-7; DNA: TGTGCCAGCAGCCCGGGACAGGGGGTTCTTTTGGCCTCCTACGAGCAGTACTTC; CDR3: CASSPGQGVLLASYEQYF
V: TRBV11-2; D: -; size: -; J: TRBJ2-7; DNA: TGTGCCAGCAGCGACCGAACAAACAGCGGTTCCTACGAGCAGTACTTC; CDR3: CASSDRTNSGSYEQYF
V: TRBV3-1/TRBV3-2; D: -; size: -; J: TRBJ1-6; DNA: TGTGCCAGCAGCCAAGGGAAGGGTGGGTATTCACCCCTCCACTTT; CDR3: CASSQGKGGYSPLHF
V: TRBV5-4; D: -; size: -; J: TRBJ2-7; DNA: -; CDR3: CASSSSTGEISQQYF
V: TRBV15; D: TRBD2; size: -; J: TRBJ2-5; DNA: TGTGCCACCAGCAGTCGGCTAGCGGGAGGTTTAGAGACCCAGTACTTC; CDR3: CATSSRLAGGLETQYF
V: TRBV10-3; D: TRBD2; size: -; J: TRBJ2-3; DNA: TGTGCCATCAGCCTATTAGCGGGGGGCACAGATACGCAGTATTTT; CDR3: CAISLLAGGTDTQYF
V: TRBV4-1; D: -; size: -; J: TRBJ2-1; DNA: TGCGCCAGCAGCGGGGGACGAAATGAGCAGTTCTTC; CDR3: CASSGGRNEQFF
V: TRBV6-2/TRBV6-3; D: TRBD1; size: -; J: TRBJ2-2; DNA: TGTGCCAGCAGTTACTCCCCTGGACAGGGTTACACCGGGGAGCTGTTTTTT; CDR3: CASSYSPGQGYTGELFF